This TCR beta chain is from a study of blood T cell repertoires in COVID-19. Here immunoSEQ multiplex PCR was the method, and the copy in TCRdb shows in-frame clones only, minus some. The sample includes more than 200,000 clones, under 90% of them seen just once. The CDR3 covers 16 residues. With 4 bases removed from V and 0 bases from J, the gap between germline ends came to 14 bases. CDR1 is LGHDT, CDR2 YNNKEL, per germline (reference sequence). V and J are TRBV3-1 (or the pseudogene TRBV3-2) and TRBJ2-3; possibly TRBD2 for D (5 bases). The TCR sequence derives from a man in his 60s with acute or convalescent COVID-19. Input material: peripheral blood. As DNA, the CDR3 is TGTGCCAGCAGCCTCGGGATTGATCTTAGCACAGATACGCAGTATTTT. This gives the protein CASSLGIDLSTDTQYF.